Below are 9 T cell receptor beta chains sequenced from a single sample in a study of control samples from healthy donors and cancer patients. Generated by immunoSEQ multiplex PCR, the TCRdb table keeps only in-frame clones and is missing some. The sample consists of around 230,000 clones, about 95% of them appearing once. What was sequenced was blood. The receptors here all came from a man aged 50 or older in good health.

The rearrangement uses TRBV12-3 or TRBV12-4 and TRBJ2-7; a possible D gene is TRBD2 (5 bases). V lost 6 bases and J lost 0, with 9 bases in between. This CDR3 is 13 amino acids long. CDR3 amino acids: CASSSGSSYEQYV. The DNA of the CDR3 is TGTGCCAGCAGCTCGGGATCCTCCTACGAGCAGTACGTC.

This chain joins TRBV5-5 and TRBJ2-3, with TRBD2 matching 10 bases. Germline values: CDR1 SGHKS, CDR2 YYEKEE (reference sequence). Unmatched junction bases numbered 4, after V lost 3 bases and J lost 0 bases. The CDR3 sequence is 16 residues long. CDR3 protein: CASSSLAGVSTDTQYF. As DNA, the CDR3 is TGTGCCAGCAGCTCCCTAGCGGGGGTGAGCACAGATACGCAGTATTTT.

A remark on this clone: This same CDR3 is encoded by further DNA sequences in the sample. The rearrangement joins TRBV6-1 to TRBJ1-1; D uncertain. The CDR3 contains 13 residues. The V and J ends lost 2 bases and 1 base respectively, with 5 bases between them. In germline, CDR1 is MNHNS, CDR2 SASEGT. CDR3 loop: CASSEQKNTEAFF. The CDR3 nucleotides read TGTGCCAGCAGTGAACAAAAGAACACTGAAGCTTTCTTT.

The chain is built from TRBV6-2 or TRBV6-3 and TRBJ2-3, with 7 bases matching TRBD2. V lost 3 bases to trimming and J lost 0 bases; unmatched junction nucleotides: 6. This CDR3 is 16 amino acids long. CDR1 is MNHEY and CDR2 is SVGEGT in the germline V gene. The CDR3 DNA reads TGTGCCAGCAGTTATGGTGCGGGGGAGAGCACAGATACGCAGTATTTT. Encoded protein: CASSYGAGESTDTQYF.

The chain links TRBV29-1 to TRBJ2-7, with a weak D call TRBD1 (7 bases). Germline V lookup: CDR1 SQVTM, CDR2 ANQGSEA. The length of the CDR3 is 16 residues. Trimming left V 0 bases short and J 4 bases short, with 19 bases between. In DNA, the CDR3 is TGCAGCGTTGAAGATCGAGGGGCAGGGGGGTCTTACGAGCAGTACTTC. Amino acid sequence: CSVEDRGAGGSYEQYF.

The genes are TRBV5-6 and TRBJ2-5, with D uncertain. Germline CDR1 and CDR2: SGHDT and YYEEEE. Deletions cut 5 bases from V and 5 bases from J, with 16 bases between. The CDR3 spans 14 residues. CDR3 nucleotide sequence: TGTGCCAGCAGTCTGCCCTCTTCGACGGAGACCCAGTACTTC. The encoded protein is CASSLPSSTETQYF.

J is TRBJ1-1 and V is TRBV7-2; the D gene is possibly TRBD1 (6 bases). CDR1 SGHTA and CDR2 FQGNSA come from the germline V gene. The V and J ends lost 5 bases and 6 bases respectively, with 13 bases between them. The CDR3 sequence is 13 residues long. CDR3 nucleotide sequence: TGTGCCAGCAGCAAACAGGGTAGTCCTGAAGCTTTCTTT. Encoded protein: CASSKQGSPEAFF.

The CDR3 bases are TGTGCCAGCAGCCAGGGTCTTGCTGGAAACACCATATATTTT. Residues: CASSQGLAGNTIYF. This sequence joins TRBV7-9 and TRBJ1-3; D is perhaps TRBD1 (5 bases). V lost 5 bases to trimming and J lost 2 bases, with 10 bases between them. CDR1 and CDR2 (germline): SEHNR, FQNEAQ (reference sequence). There are 14 residues in the CDR3. Filled out from reference TRBV7-9 and TRBJ1-3, the complete variable domain reads DTGVSQNPRHKITKRGQNVTFRCDPISEHNRLYWYRQTLGQGPEFLTYFQNEAQLEKSRLLSDRFSAERPKGSFSTLEIQRTEQGDSAMYLCASSQGLAGNTIYFGEGSWLTVV.

Concerning this clone itself: At the DNA level, this CDR3 is encoded by other sequences in the same sample as well. The chain recombines TRBV28 with TRBJ1-2, with unresolved D. Germline V gives CDR1 MDHEN, CDR2 SYDVKM. Trimming cost V 1 base and J 2 bases, with 2 bases left between them. The CDR3 is 12 amino acids. In DNA, the CDR3 is TGTGCCAGCAGTTTATCGAACTATGGCTACACCTTC. Encoded protein: CASSLSNYGYTF.